This T cell receptor beta chain emerged from a study of blood T cell repertoires in COVID-19. Libraries were prepared by immunoSEQ multiplex PCR; TCRdb keeps only in-frame clonotypes and omits some of them. The repertoire holds about 170,000 clones, with about 84% as singletons. Each recovered donor of Cohort 3 presented with two negative PCRs, clearance, or symptom resolution. This CDR3 has 12 amino acids. Germline V CDR1 and CDR2: MNHEY, SVGAGI. The junction had 3 bases not matched to a gene; V was cut back by 6 bases and J by 7 bases. The sequenced sample was PBMCs or T cells enriched from blood (not recorded which). The clonotype comes from a man between 45 and 60 years old who had recovered from COVID-19. The genes are TRBV6-5 and TRBJ2-1; 7 bases line up with TRBD1. The CDR3 DNA follows: TGTGCCAGCAGCCCGACAGGGAATGAGCAGTTCTTC. Its translation: CASSPTGNEQFF.